Sequencing of this TCR beta chain was carried out in a study of T cells in Graves' hyperthyroidism and ophthalmopathy. Trimming pared 6 bases from V and 1 base from J, leaving 13 bases between. In germline, CDR1 is GTSNPN, CDR2 SVGIG (reference sequence). The CDR3 is 15 residues long. This clonotype was recorded many times. TCR beta CDR3 regions were amplified from RNA transcripts. First-round RT-PCR targeting the TCR CDR3 was performed with the HTBI primer set. Via MiXCR, TCRdb re-called the multiplex PCR reads, giving one row per CDR3 protein. The sample has fewer than 350,000 distinct CDR3 sequences, roughly 20% seen once; the top ten hold roughly 16%.

The clonotype was recovered from a woman aged 40 to 50 with Graves' ophthalmopathy. Input material: blood. V usage is TRBV30 and J usage is TRBJ2-6; D is undetermined. CDR3 sequence (DNA): TGTGCCTGTTGGCCGGCCTTTTCTGGGGCCAACGTCCTGACTTTC. Translated, it gives CACWPAFSGANVLTF. The variable domain in full, with the rest retrieved from reference TRBV30 and TRBJ2-6, is SQTIHQWPATLVQPVGSPLSLECTVEGTSNPNLYWYRQAAGRGLQLLFYSVGIGQISSEVPQNLSASRPQDRQFILSSKKLLLSDSGFYLCACWPAFSGANVLTFGAGSRLTVL.